The 20 T cell receptor beta chains in this list originate from one sample, sequenced in a study of Ad26.COV2.S vaccination and SARS-CoV-2 variants. Libraries were prepared by immunoSEQ multiplex PCR; TCRdb keeps only in-frame clonotypes and omits some of them. The sample comprises more than 40,000 clones, 83% of which are singletons, and roughly 50% rests with the top ten. Material: peripheral blood, obtained after recovery from COVID-19. These receptors originate from a human donor who had recovered from COVID-19.

This chain uses TRBV24-1 with TRBJ1-5; weak D call: TRBD1 (5 bases). Trimming shortened V by 3 bases and J by 2 bases, and 10 bases separated the two germline ends. The CDR3 runs to 15 residues. CDR1 is KGHDR and CDR2 is SFDVKD in the germline V gene. CDR3 nucleotides: TGTGCCACCAGTGATCAGACCAGGGGCAATCAGCCCCAGCATTTT. Its protein product is CATSDQTRGNQPQHF.

This chain uses TRBV15 with TRBJ2-7; maybe TRBD2 (6 bases). Germline-derived CDR1 and CDR2 are LNHNV and YYDKDF (reference sequence). Deletions cut 4 bases from V and 0 bases from J, with 19 bases between. This CDR3 spans 17 amino acids. CDR3 protein: CATSTRGRQWSSYEQYV. The CDR3 DNA follows: TGTGCCACCAGCACCCGAGGGAGGCAGTGGAGCTCCTACGAGCAGTACGTC.

The chain carries TRBV2 and TRBJ1-5, with no clear D. Germline assignment: CDR1 SNHLY and CDR2 FYNNEI. The CDR3 is 14 residues long. V shed 7 bases and J shed 0 bases, with 10 bases lying between them. The CDR3 DNA reads TGTGCCAGCAAAGGCAGGAATAGCAATCAGCCCCAGCATTTT. Translated, it gives CASKGRNSNQPQHF.

In this sample, this clone turned up once. The chain carries TRBV5-1 and TRBJ2-2; 9 bases match TRBD1. The CDR3 contains 15 residues. Germline V CDR1 and CDR2: SGHRS, YFSETQ. V lost 0 bases and J lost 7; bases outside the gene matches: 4. The CDR3 reads CASSLGTGAIGELFF. CDR3 DNA sequence: TGCGCCAGCAGCTTGGGGACAGGGGCCATCGGGGAGCTGTTTTTT. The full variable domain, its missing parts supplied by reference TRBV5-1 and TRBJ2-2, is KAGVTQTPRYLIKTRGQQVTLSCSPISGHRSVSWYQQTPGQGLQFLFEYFSETQRNKGNFPGRFSGRQFSNSRSEMNVSTLELGDSALYLCASSLGTGAIGELFFGEGSRLTVL.

This clone was detected only a few times. The chain employs TRBV7-9 and TRBJ1-5; D unresolved. The germline CDR1 and CDR2 sequences are SEHNR and FQNEAQ (reference sequence). This CDR3 spans 16 amino acids. Trimming pared 0 bases from V and 5 bases from J, leaving 14 bases between. The CDR3 DNA sequence: TGTGCCAGCAGCTTAGCCGGGTGGGTGGAGGATCAGCCCCAGCATTTT. This codes for CASSLAGWVEDQPQHF.

This clone has a single count. The J gene is TRBJ1-1, the V gene TRBV12-5; D might be TRBD1 (5 bases). Trimming stripped 4 bases from V and 4 bases from J, with 13 bases between. The germline V gene has CDR1 LGHNT and CDR2 FRNRAP. This CDR3 has 14 residues. The CDR3 protein is CASGWRDVSTEAFF. Here the CDR3 DNA reads TGTGCTAGTGGTTGGAGGGACGTGAGCACTGAAGCTTTCTTT.

The table lists this clone with a few counts. The rearrangement uses TRBV5-1 and TRBJ2-2; D unresolved. Trimming took off 0 bases at V and 3 bases at J, with 9 bases between the two ends. CDR1 SGHRS and CDR2 YFSETQ come from the germline V gene. The CDR3 runs to 15 residues. The CDR3 spells CASSLGQTHTGELFF. CDR3 nucleotides: TGCGCCAGCAGCTTGGGGCAGACCCACACCGGGGAGCTGTTTTTT.

The chain uses TRBV7-9 and TRBJ1-2; no reliable D call. Germline CDR1 and CDR2: SEHNR and FQNEAQ (reference sequence). Trimming shortened V by 3 bases and J by 1 base, and 6 bases separated the two germline ends. The CDR3 runs to 13 residues. CDR3 sequence reads: CASSLPNNYGYTF. The CDR3 region has the DNA TGTGCCAGCAGCTTGCCGAATAACTATGGCTACACCTTC. The entire variable domain, with the rest obtained from reference TRBV7-9 and TRBJ1-2, is as follows: DTGVSQNPRHKITKRGQNVTFRCDPISEHNRLYWYRQTLGQGPEFLTYFQNEAQLEKSRLLSDRFSAERPKGSFSTLEIQRTEQGDSAMYLCASSLPNNYGYTFGSGTRLTVV.

V gene TRBV9 combines with J gene TRBJ1-1; D may be TRBD1 (6 bases). The V gene's germline CDR1 is SGDLS and CDR2 YYNGEE. CDR3 length: 11 amino acids. V dropped 3 bases and J dropped 8 bases, with 8 bases sitting between them. DNA of the CDR3: TGTGCCAGCAGCGCCGGACAGGAAGCTTTCTTT. Encoded protein: CASSAGQEAFF.

The V gene is TRBV3-1 (or the pseudogene TRBV3-2), the J gene TRBJ2-5, with D hard to call. Germline loops: CDR1 LGHDT, CDR2 YNNKEL (reference sequence). Deletions cut 5 bases from V and 5 bases from J, with 21 bases between. This CDR3 has 16 amino acids. This chain's CDR3 is CASSKPCLSFSETQYF. In nucleotides, the CDR3 is TGTGCCAGCAGCAAACCGTGTCTTTCTTTCTCTGAGACCCAGTACTTC.

V usage is TRBV27 and J usage is TRBJ1-3; D is unclear. CDR1 and CDR2 from the germline V gene are MNHEY and SMNVEV (reference sequence). Trimming shortened V by 4 bases and J by 2 bases, and 12 bases separated the two germline ends. The CDR3 length is 15 residues. CDR3 nucleotide sequence: TGTGCCAGCAGTTGGCGGGGTCAGGCTGGAAACACCATATATTTT. This gives the protein CASSWRGQAGNTIYF.

The chain recombines TRBV7-9 with TRBJ2-1; D might be TRBD2 (6 bases). Looked up from germline, CDR1 is SEHNR and CDR2 is FQNEAQ (reference sequence). Trimming removed 4 bases at V and 7 bases at J, with 17 bases between. The CDR3 is 15 residues long. CDR3 sequence reads: CASSSRDRGRNEQFF. The CDR3 DNA is TGTGCCAGCAGCTCGCGGGACCGAGGGCGGAATGAGCAGTTCTTC.

This clone ranks as medium-sized (0.01 to 0.1%). The CDR3 protein is CASRQSSGGRQETQYF. Written as DNA, the CDR3 is TGTGCCAGCAGGCAGTCTAGCGGCGGTCGGCAAGAGACCCAGTACTTC. The chain uses TRBV27 and TRBJ2-5; 7 bases match TRBD2. The CDR3 is made up of 16 amino acids. J was trimmed by 2 bases and V by 6 bases; bases with no gene match: 12. CDR1 is MNHEY and CDR2 is SMNVEV in the germline V gene (reference sequence).

This clone appeared a few times. This chain's CDR3 is CASSSRIGNSDGYTF. CDR3 DNA sequence: TGCGCCAGCAGCTCACGTATCGGGAACTCTGATGGCTACACCTTC. The chain is built from TRBV5-1 and TRBJ1-2; D call uncertain. CDR3 length: 15 residues. V gave up 3 bases and J gave up 6 bases, with 18 bases separating them. The germline V gene encodes CDR1 SGHRS and CDR2 YFSETQ.

The chain has TRBV6-5 and TRBJ2-7, with 9 nucleotides matching TRBD2. Trimming cost V 10 bases and J 2 bases; bases outside gene matches: 9. The CDR3 runs to 14 residues. CDR1 and CDR2 from the germline V gene are MNHEY and SVGAGI. The CDR3 bases are TGTGCCACCTCCCTAGCGGGGAAGACCTACGAGCAGTACTTC. Residues: CATSLAGKTYEQYF.

The V call is TRBV14, the J call TRBJ2-7; no clear D gene. The length of the CDR3 is 13 residues. Trimming took off 1 base at V and 11 bases at J, with 15 bases between the two ends. The germline CDR1 and CDR2 sequences are SGHDN and FVKESK. CDR3 coding DNA: TGTGCCAGCAGCCAAGTCAATAAGGAGAAAGAGTACTTC. Translation gives CASSQVNKEKEYF.

The V gene is TRBV9, the J gene TRBJ2-2; the D gene is possibly TRBD1 (5 bases). Per germline, CDR1 SGDLS and CDR2 YYNGEE. V shed 2 bases and J shed 0 bases, with 8 bases lying between them. The CDR3 is made up of 15 amino acids. As DNA, the CDR3 is TGTGCCAGCAGCGTCATGACAGCGAACACCGGGGAGCTGTTTTTT. Its protein product is CASSVMTANTGELFF.

This rearrangement joins TRBV6-2 or TRBV6-3 to TRBJ2-5, with 8 bases fitting TRBD2. The CDR3 sequence is 19 residues long. Germline V gene data show CDR1 as MNHEY and CDR2 as SVGEGT. Trimming cost V 2 bases and J 2 bases; bases outside gene matches: 16. CDR3: CASSYGPARTSWRQETQYF. The CDR3 coding sequence is TGTGCCAGCAGTTACGGCCCCGCAAGGACTAGCTGGCGACAAGAGACCCAGTACTTC.

The V call is TRBV6-5, the J call TRBJ2-7; 14 nucleotides match TRBD2. This CDR3 is 16 amino acids long. V lost 2 bases and J lost 6; bases outside the gene matches: 6. CDR1 is MNHEY, CDR2 SVGAGI, per germline. The CDR3 spells CASSYPGLAGEGEQYV. CDR3 DNA sequence: TGTGCCAGCAGTTACCCGGGACTAGCGGGGGAGGGCGAGCAGTACGTC.

The chain has TRBV9 and TRBJ2-1; tentative D call: TRBD2 (6 bases). From germline, CDR1 is SGDLS and CDR2 YYNGEE. The length of the CDR3 is 15 residues. V gave up 3 bases and J gave up 1 base, with 11 bases separating them. The CDR3 DNA reads as TGTGCCAGCAGCGCGGGAGTACCGTCCTACAATGAGCAGTTCTTC. Amino acids: CASSAGVPSYNEQFF. The entire variable domain, with the rest obtained from reference TRBV9 and TRBJ2-1, is as follows: DSGVTQTPKHLITATGQRVTLRCSPRSGDLSVYWYQQSLDQGLQFLIQYYNGEERAKGNILERFSAQQFPDLHSELNLSSLELGDSALYFCASSAGVPSYNEQFFGPGTRLTVL.